The 5 T cell receptor beta chains in this list originate from one sample, sequenced in a study of blood T cell repertoires in COVID-19. Using immunoSEQ multiplex PCR, the repertoire was profiled, and TCRdb retains in-frame clones only, with some absent. The sample yields around 240,000 clones, roughly four fifths seen once. The sequencing input was peripheral blood. The receptors were gathered from a woman aged 80 or over with acute or convalescent COVID-19.

The genes are TRBV5-1 and TRBJ2-1; 8 bases match TRBD2. CDR1 and CDR2 (germline): SGHRS, YFSETQ. CDR3 length: 14 amino acids. The V segment lost 0 bases and the J segment 6 bases; nucleotides outside the gene matches: 2. For the CDR3, the DNA is TGCGCCAGCAGCTTGGAACTAGCGGCCAATGAGCAGTTCTTC. It specifies CASSLELAANEQFF.

This chain connects TRBV29-1 to TRBJ1-1, with TRBD1 as a possible D gene (5 bases). CDR1 and CDR2 from the germline V gene are SQVTM and ANQGSEA. Trimming removed 7 bases at V and 1 base at J, with 13 bases between. The CDR3 totals 13 residues. The CDR3 nucleotides are TGCAGCGCCGAAGAGGACAAGAACACTGAAGCTTTCTTT. This encodes CSAEEDKNTEAFF.

The table lists this clone with a few counts. The CDR3 spells CSVGGRGVPTTEAFF. The CDR3 coding sequence is TGCAGCGTTGGGGGGAGGGGGGTTCCGACCACTGAAGCTTTCTTT. The rearrangement uses TRBV29-1 and TRBJ1-1; possible D gene TRBD1, 6 bases. Trimming removed 4 bases at V and 4 bases at J, with 19 bases between. Germline CDR1 SQVTM, CDR2 ANQGSEA. The CDR3 sequence is 15 residues long. Drawing the rest from reference TRBV29-1 and TRBJ1-1, the complete variable domain is SAVISQKPSRDICQRGTSLTIQCQVDSQVTMMFWYRQQPGQSLTLIATANQGSEATYESGFVIDKFPISRPNLTFSTLTVSNMSPEDSSIYLCSVGGRGVPTTEAFFGQGTRLTVV.

The chain is built from TRBV11-2 and TRBJ1-1; no clear D gene. The V and J ends lost 7 bases and 0 bases respectively, with 9 bases between them. This CDR3 contains 13 residues. Germline lookup yields CDR1 SGHAT and CDR2 FQNNGV. DNA of the CDR3: TGTGCCAGCATAGCTGCACTGAACACTGAAGCTTTCTTT. Its protein product is CASIAALNTEAFF.

This chain uses TRBV3-1 (or the pseudogene TRBV3-2) with TRBJ2-2; possible D gene TRBD2, 6 bases. The germline CDR1 and CDR2 sequences are LGHDT and YNNKEL (reference sequence). Trimming shortened V by 1 base and J by 4 bases, and 7 bases separated the two germline ends. This CDR3 spans 14 amino acids. In DNA, the CDR3 is TGTGCCAGCAGCCAAGGGCGGGGCACCGGGGAGCTGTTTTTT. Residues: CASSQGRGTGELFF.